This TCR beta chain was retrieved from a study of human thymus T cells. General study points: The authors found apparently biased V and J gene usage in thymic and blood repertoires.

Here immunoSEQ multiplex PCR was the method, and the copy in TCRdb shows in-frame clones only, minus some. The sample carries just over 45,000 clones, 95% recorded once. Half of the eight donors gave roughly 0.45-1 mL blood during surgery. Blood DNA came from all available leukocytes, not a fixed cell number. As regards this clone: As yet, its antigen is unknown.

V lost 3 bases and J 6 bases, leaving 9 bases between the germline ends. Germline V CDR1 and CDR2: MDHEN, SYDVKM. The CDR3 runs to 12 residues. The chain joins TRBV28 to TRBJ2-7; weak D call: TRBD2 (5 bases). This TCR came from a girl younger than two with a congenital heart defect but otherwise immunologically healthy. The sequencing sample was made of blood. CDR3 in DNA: TGTGCCAGCAGTTTGGAGGTTCGCGAGCAGTACTTC. Encoded protein: CASSLEVREQYF.